Listed here are 28 T cell receptor beta chains from one sample, sequenced in a study of post-analysis software for immune sequencing data. Their cognate antigens are unknown. General study results and limits: Among five TRBV segments more frequent in patients than controls were TRBV5-6, TRBV5-1 and TRBV20-1.

Prepared TCR beta cDNA libraries contained unique molecular identifiers. A single record per CDR3 protein comes from TCRdb applying MiXCR to the PCR reads. The repertoire holds under 900,000 distinct CDR3 sequences, with 53% as singletons. The sequencing input was blood. These receptor sequences come from a girl aged 5-17 years with multiple sclerosis.

This clonotype has just a few counts. J is TRBJ2-1 and V is TRBV20-1; D might be TRBD2 (6 bases). The CDR3 is 14 residues long. The V gene lost 1 base and the J gene lost 7 bases, with 14 bases spanning the gap. From germline, CDR1 is DFQATT and CDR2 SNEGSKA (reference sequence). Here the CDR3 reads CSARGGTGGNEQFF. The DNA of the CDR3 is TGCAGTGCTAGAGGGGGGACTGGGGGGAATGAGCAGTTCTTC.

This clonotype has just a few counts. The chain is built from TRBV4-2 and TRBJ2-1; 12 positions match TRBD2. V was clipped by 1 base and J by 10 bases; unmatched bases: 5. The CDR3 is 15 amino acids. Looked up from germline, CDR1 is LGHNA and CDR2 is YNFKEQ. CDR3 DNA sequence: TGTGCCAGCAGCCAAGGACTAGCGGGGGCGCGGGAGCAGTTCTTC. Its protein is CASSQGLAGAREQFF.

V gene TRBV4-2 combines with J gene TRBJ2-1, with TRBD1 identical over 8 bases. The CDR3 is 14 amino acids. V was clipped by 3 bases and J by 9 bases; unmatched bases: 7. Per germline, CDR1 LGHNA and CDR2 YNFKEQ. CDR3 coding DNA: TGTGCCAGCAGCCACCCAGGGGGCAGAAGTGAGCAGTTCTTC. Amino acids: CASSHPGGRSEQFF.

The V gene is TRBV12-3 or TRBV12-4, the J gene TRBJ1-4; D not certain. CDR3 length: 14 amino acids. The V and J ends lost 1 base and 11 bases respectively, with 14 bases between them. The CDR3 DNA sequence: TGTGCCAGCAGTTTAGGGGGTGGATTGGGGAAACTGTTTTTT. The encoded protein is CASSLGGGLGKLFF.

The genes are TRBV5-1 and TRBJ2-5; 7 nucleotides agree with TRBD1. The ends lost 2 bases at V and 2 bases at J; junction bases unmatched: 6. Germline V gene sequence: CDR1 SGHRS, CDR2 YFSETQ. The CDR3 consists of 15 residues. This CDR3 is CASSFPGQIQETQYF. The CDR3 DNA follows: TGCGCCAGCAGCTTCCCGGGACAGATTCAAGAGACCCAGTACTTC. The full variable domain, with the rest looked up from reference TRBV5-1 and TRBJ2-5, is KAGVTQTPRYLIKTRGQQVTLSCSPISGHRSVSWYQQTPGQGLQFLFEYFSETQRNKGNFPGRFSGRQFSNSRSEMNVSTLELGDSALYLCASSFPGQIQETQYFGPGTRLLVL.

The chain uses TRBV4-1 and TRBJ2-5, with 9 positions matching TRBD1. Germline V gene sequence: CDR1 MGHRA, CDR2 YSYEKL. V was clipped by 6 bases and J by 11 bases; unmatched bases: 16. The CDR3 is 15 amino acids. The CDR3 reads CASRGGQGEIREQYF. The DNA for the CDR3 is TGCGCCAGCAGGGGGGGACAGGGCGAAATTCGGGAGCAGTACTTC.

V gene TRBV20-1 combines with J gene TRBJ2-1; possibly TRBD2 for D (6 bases). Between the trimmed V and J ends, which lost 0 bases and 0 bases, there was a span of 12 bases. CDR3 size: 16 residues. CDR1 DFQATT and CDR2 SNEGSKA come from the germline V gene (reference sequence). DNA for the CDR3: TGCAGTGCTAGAGAGGCGGGACCATCCTCCTACAATGAGCAGTTCTTC. Translated: CSAREAGPSSYNEQFF.

The chain uses TRBV29-1 and TRBJ2-4; 13 bases are a match to TRBD2. Trimming took 4 bases from V and 11 from J; bases not matched to a gene: 2. CDR1 and CDR2 (germline): SQVTM, ANQGSEA. The CDR3 covers 12 residues. The CDR3 DNA is TGCAGCGTTGGACTAGCGGGGGGCCTTCAGTACTTC. Its protein product is CSVGLAGGLQYF.

This chain joins TRBV7-8 and TRBJ1-2; D possibly corresponds to TRBD1 (5 bases). Germline loops: CDR1 SGHVS, CDR2 FQNEAQ. The CDR3 contains 14 residues. Trimming cost V 1 base and J 8 bases, with 14 bases left between them. The chain's CDR3 is CASSLDRPGGGYTF. The CDR3 region has the DNA TGTGCCAGCAGCTTAGACCGGCCCGGGGGAGGCTACACCTTC.

This chain joins TRBV6-6 and TRBJ1-1, with a weak D call TRBD1 (6 bases). The germline V gene has CDR1 MNHNY and CDR2 SVGAGI (reference sequence). Trimming took 6 bases from V and 6 from J, leaving 17 bases between them. The CDR3 is 14 amino acids. CDR3 in DNA: TGTGCCAGCAGCCCAGGGGCGGGGGGGGCTGAAGCTTTCTTT. Translating gives CASSPGAGGAEAFF.

This clonotype was detected only a few times. The chain has TRBV29-1 and TRBJ2-1, with D uncertain. The CDR3 sequence is 13 residues long. V was trimmed by 6 bases and J by 0 bases, leaving 9 bases between them. Germline V gene sequence: CDR1 SQVTM, CDR2 ANQGSEA. The CDR3 coding sequence is TGCAGCGTGGTTACAGACTCCTACAATGAGCAGTTCTTC. Protein sequence: CSVVTDSYNEQFF.

This clonotype has just a few counts. The chain is built from TRBV20-1 and TRBJ2-1, with 9 bases matching TRBD1. Germline V CDR1 and CDR2: DFQATT, SNEGSKA (reference sequence). V trimming: 7 bases; J trimming: 6 bases; junction bases outside the gene matches: 10. CDR3 length: 14 residues. The CDR3, as DNA: TGCAGTGTCCAGTCAACAGGGGGCTTCAATGAGCAGTTCTTC. Its translation: CSVQSTGGFNEQFF.

The chain combines TRBV5-1 with TRBJ2-7; D is perhaps TRBD1 (6 bases). CDR1 is SGHRS, CDR2 YFSETQ, per germline. CDR3 length: 19 amino acids. Trimming cost V 0 bases and J 1 base, with 23 bases left between them. The CDR3 here is CASSLDLRSPGQRSYEQYF. The CDR3 bases are TGCGCCAGCAGCTTGGATCTAAGGAGTCCGGGACAACGATCCTACGAGCAGTACTTC.

This chain links TRBV7-9 with TRBJ1-1; D is unclear. The CDR3 is 13 residues long. V gave up 3 bases and J gave up 4 bases, with 9 bases separating them. Germline lookup yields CDR1 SEHNR and CDR2 FQNEAQ (reference sequence). The CDR3 DNA follows: TGTGCCAGCAGCTTTGACATCCTCACTGAAGCTTTCTTT. Residues: CASSFDILTEAFF.

The chain employs TRBV14 and TRBJ1-1; D uncertain. With 4 bases removed from V and 1 base from J, the gap between germline ends came to 13 bases. There are 15 residues in the CDR3. CDR1 is SGHDN, CDR2 FVKESK, per germline. CDR3 DNA: TGTGCCAGCAGCCCAACCCTTGGCCAGAACACTGAAGCTTTCTTT. Translating it yields CASSPTLGQNTEAFF.

CDR3: CSVDPGGIAGYTF. The CDR3 DNA sequence: TGCAGCGTTGATCCGGGAGGAATCGCGGGCTACACCTTC. The genes are TRBV29-1 and TRBJ1-2, with D hard to call. Germline lookup yields CDR1 SQVTM and CDR2 ANQGSEA. The CDR3 has 13 residues. The V end was cut by 3 bases, the J end by 8 bases, with 16 bases between.

The gene calls are TRBV2 and TRBJ2-3; D tentatively reads TRBD1 or TRBD2 (5 bases each). CDR1 SNHLY and CDR2 FYNNEI come from the germline V gene. Trimming took 7 bases from V and 1 from J, leaving 15 bases between them. The CDR3 has 15 residues. CDR3 residues: CASMGRGRRTDTQYF. The CDR3 DNA is TGTGCCAGCATGGGTAGGGGACGACGCACAGATACGCAGTATTTT.

The chain employs TRBV29-1 and TRBJ2-5; tentative D call: TRBD2 (6 bases). The CDR3 has 12 residues. CDR1 is SQVTM and CDR2 is ANQGSEA in the germline V gene. Trimming stripped 8 bases from V and 5 bases from J, with 15 bases between. This CDR3 is CSSRGLTETQYF. The DNA of the CDR3 is TGCAGCTCCCGGGGACTTACGGAGACCCAGTACTTC.

On this clonotype itself: At one end, the junction sequence differs from germline, possibly due to a read error. The chain links TRBV15 to TRBJ2-5; D unresolved. The CDR3 has 13 residues. Germline V lookup: CDR1 LNHNV, CDR2 YYDKDF (reference sequence). CDR3: CATSRAPDETQYF. CDR3 bases: TGTGCCACCAGTAGAGCCCCGGACGAGACCCAGTACTTC.

The chain uses TRBV15 and TRBJ2-3; D is perhaps TRBD1 (6 bases). The V end lost 5 bases, the J end lost 2 bases, and 14 bases lay between the germline ends. Germline CDR1 and CDR2: LNHNV and YYDKDF (reference sequence). The CDR3 is 15 amino acids. CDR3 protein: CATSWNGQITDTQYF. The DNA of the CDR3 is TGTGCCACCAGCTGGAACGGACAGATCACAGATACGCAGTATTTT.

In its sample, this clonotype was seen a few times. The chain has TRBV9 and TRBJ2-3; D not resolved. Germline V gene sequence: CDR1 SGDLS, CDR2 YYNGEE. Trimming left V 0 bases short and J 0 bases short, with 8 bases between. The CDR3 has 15 residues. The CDR3 loop reads CASSVGAISTDTQYF. CDR3 DNA: TGTGCCAGCAGCGTAGGCGCTATTAGCACAGATACGCAGTATTTT. Combining the CDR3 with reference TRBV9 and TRBJ2-3 gives the whole variable domain DSGVTQTPKHLITATGQRVTLRCSPRSGDLSVYWYQQSLDQGLQFLIQYYNGEERAKGNILERFSAQQFPDLHSELNLSSLELGDSALYFCASSVGAISTDTQYFGPGTRLTVL.

This chain connects TRBV9 to TRBJ2-1, with D possibly being TRBD2 (5 bases). Trimming pared 0 bases from V and 1 base from J, leaving 8 bases between. Germline CDR1 SGDLS, CDR2 YYNGEE. The length of the CDR3 is 15 residues. The CDR3 reads CASSVVAGSYNEQFF. Here the CDR3 DNA reads TGTGCCAGCAGCGTAGTCGCGGGTTCCTACAATGAGCAGTTCTTC. The variable domain in full, completed from reference TRBV9 and TRBJ2-1, reads DSGVTQTPKHLITATGQRVTLRCSPRSGDLSVYWYQQSLDQGLQFLIQYYNGEERAKGNILERFSAQQFPDLHSELNLSSLELGDSALYFCASSVVAGSYNEQFFGPGTRLTVL.

The genes are TRBV6-4 and TRBJ1-2; D remains unclear. The CDR3 sequence is 11 residues long. Germline assignment: CDR1 MRHNA and CDR2 SNTAGT. V lost 1 base and J 7 bases, leaving 4 bases between the germline ends. CDR3: CASSDCRGYTF. The CDR3 bases are TGTGCCAGCAGTGACTGCCGTGGCTACACCTTC.

V is TRBV3-1 and J is TRBJ2-5; D gene unclear. The CDR3 is 13 residues long. Germline CDR1 and CDR2: LGHDT and YNNKEL (reference sequence). The V and J ends lost 5 bases and 3 bases respectively, with 10 bases between them. DNA for the CDR3: TGTGCCAGCAGCGAGACTGGCGAAGAGACCCAGTACTTC. As protein: CASSETGEETQYF.

This clonotype was seen once. One end of the junction fails to match germline, which may point to a read error. The chain couples TRBV28 to TRBJ1-6, with TRBD1 matching 7 bases. Germline-derived CDR1 and CDR2 are MDHEN and SYDVKM. There are 15 residues in the CDR3. CDR3 nucleotides: TGTGCCAGCAGCCGGACAGGACCCTACAATTCACCCCTCCACTTT. It codes for CASSRTGPYNSPLHF.

This clonotype was seen a handful of times. This rearrangement joins TRBV5-1 to TRBJ2-4; 9 nucleotides line up with TRBD1. The V and J ends lost 4 bases and 13 bases, in that order; junction bases with no gene match: 3. This CDR3 spans 11 amino acids. Per the germline V gene, CDR1 is SGHRS and CDR2 is YFSETQ. CDR3 DNA sequence: TGCGCCAGCAGCCGGGACAGGGAGCAGTACTTC. Protein product: CASSRDREQYF.

This chain joins TRBV5-6 and TRBJ1-2; 7 bases map to TRBD1. The germline CDR1 and CDR2 sequences are SGHDT and YYEEEE. There are 16 residues in the CDR3. J gave up 2 bases and V 4 bases, and 11 bases lay outside the gene matches. CDR3 bases: TGTGCCAGCAGCGGCGGGACAGCCTCACCCAACTATGGCTACACCTTC. Amino acid sequence: CASSGGTASPNYGYTF.

This clonotype was observed a few times. The J gene is TRBJ2-7, the V gene TRBV28; 7 bases fit TRBD1. This CDR3 spans 14 amino acids. Germline CDR1 reads MDHEN; CDR2 reads SYDVKM. With 5 bases clipped from V and 2 bases from J, the junction kept 6 bases outside the gene matches. DNA for the CDR3: TGTGCCAGCAGTCTCCGGGACAGACCCTACGAGCAGTACTTC. Protein: CASSLRDRPYEQYF.